This T cell receptor (beta chain) originates from a study of blood T cell repertoires in COVID-19. The germline gives CDR1 SQVTM, CDR2 ANQGSEA. V lost 3 bases and J lost 6, with 10 bases in between. The CDR3 is made up of 12 amino acids. The table came from immunoSEQ multiplex PCR; TCRdb's copy has only in-frame clones and leaves some out. The sample includes some 100,000 clones, roughly 83% of them seen just once. Sequencing was performed on peripheral blood. V is TRBV29-1 and J is TRBJ2-3; D not resolved. The origin of this receptor is an older woman with acute or convalescent COVID-19. The CDR3 DNA is TGCAGCGTTGAGGTGGTAGAGGATACGCAGTATTTT. Encoded protein: CSVEVVEDTQYF.